The clone carrying this T cell receptor beta chain turned up a few times. As yet, its antigen is unknown. TCRdb re-called the reads through MiXCR, storing one row per CDR3 protein. The data show 450,000 to 600,000 distinct CDR3 sequences, roughly 46% seen once. The CDR3 length is 14 residues. Trimming removed 6 bases from V and 6 bases from J, with 17 bases in between. The germline V gene has CDR1 SGHVS and CDR2 FQNEAQ. The data derive from a study of T cell repertoires in cytomegalovirus infection. The sequence derives from a human donor in good health (CMV status not recorded). Some clones in this sample may be carry-over from other donors' samples. The sequences come from cultured PBMCs, collected from culture after CMV antigen stimulation. This sequence joins TRBV7-8 and TRBJ1-1; D not certain. CDR3 sequence: CASRITDVNAEAFF. The CDR3 coding sequence is TGTGCCAGCAGAATAACGGACGTAAACGCTGAAGCTTTCTTT.